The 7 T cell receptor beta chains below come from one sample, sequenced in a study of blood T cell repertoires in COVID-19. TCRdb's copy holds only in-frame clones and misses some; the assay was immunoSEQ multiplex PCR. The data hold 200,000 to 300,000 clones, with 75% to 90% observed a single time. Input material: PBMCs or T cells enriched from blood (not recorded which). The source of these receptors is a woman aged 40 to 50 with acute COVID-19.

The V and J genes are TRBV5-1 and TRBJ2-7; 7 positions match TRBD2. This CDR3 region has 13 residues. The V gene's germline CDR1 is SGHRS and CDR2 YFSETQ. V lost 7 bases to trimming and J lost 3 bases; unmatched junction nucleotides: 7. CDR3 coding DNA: TGCGCCAGCCGCCGCGGGAGCGGCTACGAGCAGTACTTC. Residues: CASRRGSGYEQYF.

As DNA, the CDR3 is TGTGCCAGCAGCTTGAATCCCCTGAGCTCCTACGAGCAGTACTTC. Encoded protein: CASSLNPLSSYEQYF. J is TRBJ2-7 and V is TRBV5-4; no reliable D call. CDR1 and CDR2 (germline): SGHNT, YYREEE (reference sequence). V was cut by 1 base and J by 0 bases, with 11 bases left in between. This CDR3 contains 15 residues. Together with reference TRBV5-4 and TRBJ2-7, the CDR3 gives the full variable domain: ETGVTQSPTHLIKTRGQQVTLRCSSQSGHNTVSWYQQALGQGPQFIFQYYREEENGRGNFPPRFSGLQFPNYSSELNVNALELDDSALYLCASSLNPLSSYEQYFGPGTRLTVT.

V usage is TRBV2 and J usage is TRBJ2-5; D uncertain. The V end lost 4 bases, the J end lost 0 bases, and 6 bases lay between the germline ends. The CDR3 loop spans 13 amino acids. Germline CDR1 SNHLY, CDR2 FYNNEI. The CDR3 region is CASSGNNQETQYF. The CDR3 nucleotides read TGTGCCAGCAGTGGTAACAACCAAGAGACCCAGTACTTC. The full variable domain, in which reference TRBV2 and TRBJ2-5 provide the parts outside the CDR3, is EPEVTQTPSHQVTQMGQEVILRCVPISNHLYFYWYRQILGQKVEFLVSFYNNEISEKSEIFDDQFSVERPDGSNFTLKIRSTKLEDSAMYFCASSGNNQETQYFGPGTRLLVL.

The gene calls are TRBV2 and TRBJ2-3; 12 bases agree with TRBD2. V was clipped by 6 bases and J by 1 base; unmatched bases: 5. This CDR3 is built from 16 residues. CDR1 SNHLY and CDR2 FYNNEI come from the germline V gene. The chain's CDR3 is CASRRLAGVGTDTQYF. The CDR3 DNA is TGTGCCAGCAGGCGACTAGCGGGAGTCGGCACAGATACGCAGTATTTT.

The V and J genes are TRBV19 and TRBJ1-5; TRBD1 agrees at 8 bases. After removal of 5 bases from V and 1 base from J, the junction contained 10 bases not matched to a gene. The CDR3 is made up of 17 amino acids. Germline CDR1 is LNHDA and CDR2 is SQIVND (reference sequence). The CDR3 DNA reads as TGTGCCAGTAGTCCCCGCGCAGGGGGCGCGAGCAATCAGCCCCAGCATTTT. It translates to CASSPRAGGASNQPQHF.

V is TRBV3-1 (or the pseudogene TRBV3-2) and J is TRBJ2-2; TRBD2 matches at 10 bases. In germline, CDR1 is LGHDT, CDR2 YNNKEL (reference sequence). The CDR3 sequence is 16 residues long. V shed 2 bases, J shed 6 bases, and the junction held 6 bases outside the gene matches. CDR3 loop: CASSQTAGTSAGELFF. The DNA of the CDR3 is TGTGCCAGCAGCCAAACCGCCGGGACTAGCGCCGGGGAGCTGTTTTTT.

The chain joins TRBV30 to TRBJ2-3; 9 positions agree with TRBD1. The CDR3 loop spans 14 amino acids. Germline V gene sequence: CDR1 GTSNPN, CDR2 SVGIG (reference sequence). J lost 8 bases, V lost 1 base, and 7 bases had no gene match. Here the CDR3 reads CAWSGTGATGTQYF. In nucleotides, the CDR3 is TGTGCCTGGAGTGGGACAGGGGCTACTGGTACGCAGTATTTT. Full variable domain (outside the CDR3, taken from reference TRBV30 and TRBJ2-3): SQTIHQWPATLVQPVGSPLSLECTVEGTSNPNLYWYRQAAGRGLQLLFYSVGIGQISSEVPQNLSASRPQDRQFILSSKKLLLSDSGFYLCAWSGTGATGTQYFGPGTRLTVL.